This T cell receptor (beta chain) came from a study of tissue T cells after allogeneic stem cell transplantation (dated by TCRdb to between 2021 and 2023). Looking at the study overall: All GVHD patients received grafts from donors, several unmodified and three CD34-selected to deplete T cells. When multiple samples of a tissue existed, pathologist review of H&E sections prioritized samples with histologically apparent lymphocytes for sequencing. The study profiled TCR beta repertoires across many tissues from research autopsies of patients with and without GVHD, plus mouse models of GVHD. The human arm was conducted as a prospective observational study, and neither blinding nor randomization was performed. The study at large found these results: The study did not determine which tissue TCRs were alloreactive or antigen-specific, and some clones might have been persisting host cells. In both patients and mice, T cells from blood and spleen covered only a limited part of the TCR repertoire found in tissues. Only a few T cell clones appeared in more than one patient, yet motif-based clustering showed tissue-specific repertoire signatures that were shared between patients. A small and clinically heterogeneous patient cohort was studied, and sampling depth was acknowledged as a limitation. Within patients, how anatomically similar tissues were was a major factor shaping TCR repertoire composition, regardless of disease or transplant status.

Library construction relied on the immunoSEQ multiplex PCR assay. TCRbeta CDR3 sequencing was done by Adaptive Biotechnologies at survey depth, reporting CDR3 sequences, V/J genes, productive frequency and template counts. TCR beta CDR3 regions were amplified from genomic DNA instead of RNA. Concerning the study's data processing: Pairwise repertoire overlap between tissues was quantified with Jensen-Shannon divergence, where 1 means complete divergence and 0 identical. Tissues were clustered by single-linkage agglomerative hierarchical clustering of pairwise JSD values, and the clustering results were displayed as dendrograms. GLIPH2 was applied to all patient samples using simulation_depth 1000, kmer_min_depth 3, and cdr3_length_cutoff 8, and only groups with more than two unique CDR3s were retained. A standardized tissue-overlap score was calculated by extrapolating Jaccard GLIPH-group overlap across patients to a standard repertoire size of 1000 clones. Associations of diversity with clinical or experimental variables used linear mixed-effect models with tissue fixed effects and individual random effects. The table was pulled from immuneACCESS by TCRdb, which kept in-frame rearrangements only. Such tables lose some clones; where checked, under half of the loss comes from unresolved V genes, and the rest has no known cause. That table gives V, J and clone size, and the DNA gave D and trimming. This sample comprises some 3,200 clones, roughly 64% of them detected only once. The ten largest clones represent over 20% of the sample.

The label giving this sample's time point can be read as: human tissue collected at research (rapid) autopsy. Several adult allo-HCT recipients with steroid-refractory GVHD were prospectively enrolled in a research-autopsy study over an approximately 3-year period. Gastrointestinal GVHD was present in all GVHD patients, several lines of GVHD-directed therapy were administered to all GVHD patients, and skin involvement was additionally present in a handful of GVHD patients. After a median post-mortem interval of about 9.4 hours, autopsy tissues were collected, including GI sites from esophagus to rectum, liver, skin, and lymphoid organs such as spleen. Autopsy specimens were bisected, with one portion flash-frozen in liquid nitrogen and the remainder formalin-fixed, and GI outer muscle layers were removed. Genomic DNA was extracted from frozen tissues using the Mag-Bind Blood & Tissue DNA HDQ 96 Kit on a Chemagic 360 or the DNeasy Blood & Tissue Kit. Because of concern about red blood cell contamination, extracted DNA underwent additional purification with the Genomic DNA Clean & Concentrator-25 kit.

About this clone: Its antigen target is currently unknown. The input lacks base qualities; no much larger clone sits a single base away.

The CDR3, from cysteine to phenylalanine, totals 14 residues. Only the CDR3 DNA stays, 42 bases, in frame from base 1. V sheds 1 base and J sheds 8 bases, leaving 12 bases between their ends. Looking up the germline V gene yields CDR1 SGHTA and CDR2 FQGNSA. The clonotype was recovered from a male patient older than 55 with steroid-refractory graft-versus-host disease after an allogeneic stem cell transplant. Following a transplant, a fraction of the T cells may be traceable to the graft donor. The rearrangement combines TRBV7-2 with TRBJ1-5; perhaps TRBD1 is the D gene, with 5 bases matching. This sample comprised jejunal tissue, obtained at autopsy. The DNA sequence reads TGTGCCAGCAGCTTAGAGCGGGGGTTGAAGCCCCAGCATTTT. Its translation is CASSLERGLKPQHF.